The 20 T cell receptor beta chains below all came from one sample that was sequenced in a study. One entry per CDR3 protein results from TCRdb running MiXCR on the RT-PCR reads. This sample has approximately 4,200 distinct CDR3 sequences, with around a third found just once. Sequenced: memory CD4+ T cells from salivary gland. These receptors all stem from a female donor with primary Sjogren's syndrome.

By share, this clonotype ranks as medium-sized. This chain uses TRBV20-1 with TRBJ1-1, with 8 bases fitting TRBD1. The germline V gene encodes CDR1 DFQATT and CDR2 SNEGSKA (reference sequence). The V segment lost 1 base and the J segment 3 bases; nucleotides outside the gene matches: 4. The CDR3 consists of 14 residues. DNA for the CDR3: TGCAGTGCTAGAGCAGGGGGCCCGGACACTGAAGCTTTCTTT. Its protein product is CSARAGGPDTEAFF.

Sample share makes this clonotype medium-sized. CDR3 region: CASSPGGGDTEAFF. In nucleotides, the CDR3 is TGTGCCAGCAGCCCCGGAGGAGGGGACACTGAAGCTTTCTTT. The chain links TRBV7-9 to TRBJ1-1, with D possibly being TRBD1 (5 bases). This CDR3 is built from 14 residues. V was clipped by 5 bases and J by 3 bases, with 13 bases between them. Germline-derived CDR1 and CDR2 are SEHNR and FQNEAQ (reference sequence).

This clonotype came up many times. The V call is TRBV24-1, the J call TRBJ2-2, with D perhaps TRBD1 (6 bases). Per germline, CDR1 KGHDR and CDR2 SFDVKD. The CDR3 runs 14 residues. V was clipped by 7 bases and J by 1 base, with 9 bases between them. The CDR3 nucleotides are TGTGCCACCAGGGGGGACAAGAACACCGGGGAGCTGTTTTTT. Translated: CATRGDKNTGELFF.

The rearrangement links TRBV4-3 to TRBJ2-1; the match to TRBD2 covers 14 bases. The length of the CDR3 is 17 residues. J gave up 5 bases and V 1 base, and 4 bases lay outside the gene matches. The germline V gene encodes CDR1 LGHNA and CDR2 YSLEER. CDR3 DNA sequence: TGCGCCAGCAGCCAAGGACCGGGACTAGCGGGGGACAATGAGCAGTTCTTC. Translating it yields CASSQGPGLAGDNEQFF.

Ten or more counts support this clonotype. This chain joins TRBV6-4 and TRBJ2-1, with 7 nucleotides matching TRBD2. J lost 0 bases, V lost 7 bases, and 15 bases had no gene match. The CDR3 covers 18 residues. Germline CDR1 and CDR2: MRHNA and SNTAGT. The chain's CDR3 is CASKKVSGWPSSYNEQFF. The CDR3 DNA reads as TGTGCCAGCAAAAAGGTTAGCGGGTGGCCGAGCTCCTACAATGAGCAGTTCTTC.

The rearrangement uses TRBV18 and TRBJ1-2, with TRBD1 matching over 8 bases. Germline V gene sequence: CDR1 KGHSH, CDR2 LQKENI. V lost 3 bases and J lost 7; bases outside the gene matches: 7. This CDR3 is built from 14 residues. CDR3 nucleotide sequence: TGTGCCAGCTCACCGATGACAGGGGCAGGTGGCTACACCTTC. Its protein is CASSPMTGAGGYTF.

This clonotype is deemed medium-sized (0.01 to 0.1%). The chain couples TRBV6-2 or TRBV6-3 to TRBJ2-2; D may be TRBD1 or TRBD2 (5 bases each). CDR3 size: 14 residues. Trimming shortened V by 2 bases and J by 1 base, and 5 bases separated the two germline ends. Germline V gene data show CDR1 as MNHEY and CDR2 as SVGEGT. CDR3 residues: CASSYGGNTGELFF. The CDR3, as DNA: TGTGCCAGCAGTTACGGGGGGAACACCGGGGAGCTGTTTTTT.

This clonotype showed up many times. The rearrangement uses TRBV5-1 and TRBJ2-5; perhaps D is TRBD1 or TRBD2 (7 bases each). Trimming shortened V by 4 bases and J by 7 bases, and 20 bases separated the two germline ends. Looked up from germline, CDR1 is SGHRS and CDR2 is YFSETQ. CDR3 length: 15 residues. CDR3 DNA sequence: TGCGCCAGCAGCCTACTAGGGAGGGGGCAGGGGACCCAGTACTTC. Translated, it gives CASSLLGRGQGTQYF.

Within the sample, this clonotype is medium-sized. This chain joins TRBV6-5 and TRBJ1-3; 7 bases are a match to TRBD1. The CDR3 length is 15 residues. With V trimmed by 6 bases and J by 2 bases, 7 bases remained unmatched. Germline loops: CDR1 MNHEY, CDR2 SVGAGI. Here the CDR3 reads CASRKDRAPGNTIYF. In DNA, the CDR3 is TGTGCCAGCAGGAAAGACAGGGCTCCTGGAAACACCATATATTTT.

Only a few counts were recorded for this clonotype. V usage is TRBV28 and J usage is TRBJ1-5, with D maybe TRBD1 (5 bases). The CDR3 is 16 residues long. V dropped 10 bases and J dropped 3 bases, with 22 bases sitting between them. CDR1 MDHEN and CDR2 SYDVKM come from the germline V gene. The CDR3 spells CATTPPGISANQPQHF. The CDR3 DNA is TGTGCCACAACGCCCCCAGGGATTTCGGCCAATCAGCCCCAGCATTTT.

The V gene is TRBV20-1, the J gene TRBJ2-7; TRBD2 matches at 8 bases. Trimming removed 4 bases from V and 1 base from J; junction bases left unmatched: 12. The length of the CDR3 is 16 residues. Germline V gives CDR1 DFQATT, CDR2 SNEGSKA (reference sequence). The CDR3 region is CSAKTRTSWESYEQYF. CDR3 sequence (DNA): TGCAGTGCTAAGACCCGGACTAGCTGGGAATCCTACGAGCAGTACTTC.

This clonotype is medium-sized by share. The chain uses TRBV7-2 and TRBJ1-2; D gene ambiguous. Trimming took 5 bases from V and 4 from J, leaving 11 bases between them. Germline assignment: CDR1 SGHTA and CDR2 FQGNSA. CDR3 length equals 13 residues. The CDR3 sequence: CASSHKGSYGYTF. CDR3 sequence (DNA): TGTGCCAGCAGCCACAAGGGAAGCTATGGCTACACCTTC.

This clonotype is medium-sized (0.01 to 0.1%). This sequence joins TRBV9 and TRBJ2-1; 9 nucleotides align to TRBD1. The CDR3 consists of 16 residues. Germline CDR1 SGDLS, CDR2 YYNGEE. With V trimmed by 4 bases and J by 0 bases, 5 bases remained unmatched. The CDR3, as DNA: TGTGCCAGCAGCCCACGACAGGGGGGCTCCTACAATGAGCAGTTCTTC. This codes for CASSPRQGGSYNEQFF.

By share, this clonotype counts as medium-sized. This chain links TRBV5-6 with TRBJ1-5; weak D call: TRBD1 (6 bases). This CDR3 is 15 amino acids long. Trimming cost V 3 bases and J 3 bases, with 13 bases left between them. The V gene's germline CDR1 is SGHDT and CDR2 YYEEEE. CDR3 protein: CASSWRQAANQPQHF. CDR3 nucleotide sequence: TGTGCCAGCAGCTGGAGACAGGCCGCCAATCAGCCCCAGCATTTT.

By its share, this clonotype is medium-sized. The rearrangement uses TRBV7-2 and TRBJ1-1; 9 nucleotides agree with TRBD1. In germline, CDR1 is SGHTA, CDR2 FQGNSA. The CDR3 totals 18 residues. V was clipped by 4 bases and J by 0 bases; unmatched bases: 12. The CDR3 DNA sequence: TGTGCCAGCAGCTCTCCCCCGGGACAGGGCCGCATGAACACTGAAGCTTTCTTT. Its translation: CASSSPPGQGRMNTEAFF.

The chain employs TRBV14 and TRBJ1-1, with D possibly matching TRBD1 (6 bases). V lost 4 bases to trimming and J lost 0 bases, with 15 bases between them. Germline lookup yields CDR1 SGHDN and CDR2 FVKESK. This CDR3 spans 16 amino acids. The CDR3 is CASSPRSTGLNTEAFF. The CDR3 nucleotides are TGTGCCAGCAGCCCACGGTCCACAGGGTTGAACACTGAAGCTTTCTTT. Using reference TRBV14 and TRBJ1-1 for the parts outside the CDR3, the full variable domain is EAGVTQFPSHSVIEKGQTVTLRCDPISGHDNLYWYRRVMGKEIKFLLHFVKESKQDESGMPNNRFLAERTGGTYSTLKVQPAELEDSGVYFCASSPRSTGLNTEAFFGQGTRLTVV.

V and J are TRBV5-6 and TRBJ2-5, with 7 bases identical to TRBD2. V dropped 1 base and J dropped 5; count of bases not matched to a gene: 11. This CDR3 spans 16 amino acids. In germline, CDR1 is SGHDT, CDR2 YYEEEE. The CDR3 region has the DNA TGTGCCAGCAGCTTGTGGGGGAGGGCCGCCGGGGAGACCCAGTACTTC. Translating gives CASSLWGRAAGETQYF.

This clonotype is medium-sized. J is TRBJ2-3 and V is TRBV5-1; 8 positions match TRBD2. V was pared by 4 bases and J by 3 bases, with 10 bases of the junction left unmatched. Germline V lookup: CDR1 SGHRS, CDR2 YFSETQ. The CDR3 runs to 16 residues. Written as DNA, the CDR3 is TGCGCCAGCAGCCTCCAGAACAGCGGGAGAACAGATACGCAGTATTTT. Translating gives CASSLQNSGRTDTQYF.

Within the sample, this clonotype is medium-sized. The rearrangement links TRBV4-2 to TRBJ2-6; 10 positions agree with TRBD2. The CDR3 runs 20 residues. V was clipped by 5 bases and J by 2 bases; unmatched bases: 15. Germline-derived CDR1 and CDR2 are LGHNA and YNFKEQ. The CDR3 sequence is CASSADSGGISTAGANVLTF. Here the CDR3 DNA reads TGTGCCAGCAGCGCGGATAGCGGGGGGATCTCCACGGCTGGGGCCAACGTCCTGACTTTC.

This clonotype is labeled as medium-sized (0.01 to 0.1%). The chain couples TRBV7-9 to TRBJ2-1; D is possibly TRBD2 (5 bases). The CDR3 runs to 11 residues. V was clipped by 4 bases and J by 10 bases, with 8 bases between them. Germline V gene lookup returns CDR1 SEHNR and CDR2 FQNEAQ (reference sequence). In DNA, the CDR3 is TGTGCCAGCAGCTCGGGATTCGAGCAGTTCTTC. It encodes CASSSGFEQFF.